This TCR beta chain was profiled in a study of T cells in Graves' hyperthyroidism and ophthalmopathy. The CDR3 loop spans 16 amino acids. The V gene end was trimmed by 0 bases and the J gene end by 4 bases; junction bases not matched to a gene: 5. Germline loops: CDR1 LNHDA, CDR2 SQIVND (reference sequence). From RNA transcripts, TCR beta CDR3 regions were amplified. In the first-round RT-PCR of the TCR CDR3, the HTBI primer set was used. TCRdb analysed the multiplex PCR reads with MiXCR anew, one entry per CDR3 protein. Of 500,000 to 600,000 distinct CDR3 sequences listed, 15% to 20% are singletons. With duration under 3 months, ophthalmopathy was active: Clinical Activity Score at least 3, NOSPECS at least 4. Reasons for excluding patients were uncontrolled infection, other autoimmune disease, pregnancy or lactation. The PBMCs had their origin in 10 ml of fresh peripheral blood.

The sample taken for sequencing was blood. The clonotype originates from a man between 40 and 49 years old with Graves' ophthalmopathy. The V gene is TRBV19, the J gene TRBJ1-1, with TRBD1 identical over 10 bases. In DNA, the CDR3 is TGTGCCAGTAGTATAGATCAAAGGACAGGGGGCACTGAAGCTTTCTTT. It translates to CASSIDQRTGGTEAFF.